The 12 T cell receptor beta chains reported below all come from one sample, sequenced in a study of T cell clonotyping in hematopoietic cell transplantation (dated by TCRdb to 2020 to 2022). Libraries were constructed by the immunoSEQ multiplex PCR assay. TCRdb took over this immuneACCESS table, retaining in-frame rearrangements with V and J assigned. Such tables are incomplete; in checked studies, under half of the missing clones stem from an unresolved V gene, and the remainder is unexplained. This sample lists some 30,000 clones; approximately 94% were detected once. The ten largest clonotypes hold 1.3% to 1.5% of the sample. The sample taken for sequencing was peripheral blood mononuclear cells. The receptors shown here come from a man aged 50 to 60 in good health. Some clones in this sample may be carry-over from other donors' samples.

The chain combines TRBV7-8 with TRBJ1-1; D uncertain. Germline CDR1 and CDR2: SGHVS and FQNEAQ. The CDR3 has 13 residues. The V end was cut by 3 bases, the J end by 1 base, with 6 bases between. The CDR3 DNA follows: TGTGCCAGCAGCTTGAACGAGAACACTGAAGCTTTCTTT. Its protein product is CASSLNENTEAFF.

V and J are TRBV28 and TRBJ2-2; 10 positions match TRBD2. The CDR3 runs to 18 residues. V shed 3 bases, J shed 5 bases, and the junction held 12 bases outside the gene matches. Germline lookup yields CDR1 MDHEN and CDR2 SYDVKM. In DNA form, the CDR3 reads TGTGCCAGCAGTTTCGGTCTAGCGGGGGCCCAGAGGACCGGGGAGCTGTTTTTT. Its translation: CASSFGLAGAQRTGELFF.

The chain has TRBV29-1 and TRBJ2-7, with D perhaps matching TRBD2 (6 bases). Trimming left V 6 bases short and J 6 bases short, with 12 bases between. The germline CDR1 and CDR2 sequences are SQVTM and ANQGSEA. This CDR3 has 11 amino acids. For the CDR3, the DNA is TGCAGCGTAACCCTAGCGATCGAGCAGTACTTC. Translating it yields CSVTLAIEQYF.

This clone showed up just once. The rearrangement uses TRBV4-2 and TRBJ2-5; 7 bases match TRBD1. V was clipped by 0 bases and J by 4 bases; unmatched bases: 8. The CDR3 has 16 residues. Germline V lookup: CDR1 LGHNA, CDR2 YNFKEQ. This CDR3 reads CASSQDRGLRGETQYF. CDR3 nucleotide sequence: TGTGCCAGCAGCCAAGATAGGGGGCTCAGGGGAGAGACCCAGTACTTC.

This chain links TRBV7-9 with TRBJ2-3; a weak D match, TRBD2 (6 bases). The CDR3 is made up of 16 amino acids. Looked up from germline, CDR1 is SEHNR and CDR2 is FQNEAQ (reference sequence). V was clipped by 5 bases and J by 3 bases, with 18 bases between them. The CDR3 bases are TGTGCCAGCAGCCCCGCCCGGAGGGCGGGGACAGATACGCAGTATTTT. Translated, it gives CASSPARRAGTDTQYF.

This rearrangement joins TRBV7-2 to TRBJ2-5, with 9 bases fitting TRBD1. J was trimmed by 5 bases and V by 3 bases; bases with no gene match: 7. The germline V gene has CDR1 SGHTA and CDR2 FQGNSA. The CDR3 is 15 amino acids. The CDR3, as DNA: TGTGCCAGCAGCTTCCAACAGGGGGCGGGGGAGACCCAGTACTTC. Residues: CASSFQQGAGETQYF.

This rearrangement joins TRBV30 to TRBJ1-5; 7 bases agree with TRBD1. CDR1 and CDR2 from the germline V gene are GTSNPN and SVGIG (reference sequence). This CDR3 has 15 amino acids. V dropped 5 bases and J dropped 1; count of bases not matched to a gene: 8. Here the CDR3 DNA reads TGTGCCTGGGGACCACAGGGGACGAGCAATCAGCCCCAGCATTTT. Translating gives CAWGPQGTSNQPQHF. Together with reference TRBV30 and TRBJ1-5, the CDR3 gives the full variable domain: SQTIHQWPATLVQPVGSPLSLECTVEGTSNPNLYWYRQAAGRGLQLLFYSVGIGQISSEVPQNLSASRPQDRQFILSSKKLLLSDSGFYLCAWGPQGTSNQPQHFGDGTRLSIL.

This rearrangement joins TRBV30 to TRBJ2-5, with 8 nucleotides matching TRBD2. Losses at the gene ends were 8 bases for V and 5 bases for J; bases not matched to a gene: 4. The V gene's germline CDR1 is GTSNPN and CDR2 SVGIG (reference sequence). CDR3 length: 11 amino acids. CDR3 coding DNA: TGTGCCCGCGCGGGGGGCGAGACCCAGTACTTC. Translated, it gives CARAGGETQYF.

The chain recombines TRBV4-2 with TRBJ1-2; unclear D gene. The germline V gene encodes CDR1 LGHNA and CDR2 YNFKEQ. The CDR3 runs 14 residues. V gave up 0 bases and J gave up 3 bases, with 8 bases separating them. CDR3 sequence (DNA): TGTGCCAGCAGCCAAGATCGGAGAGACTATGGCTACACCTTC. It specifies CASSQDRRDYGYTF.

The V and J genes are TRBV7-2 and TRBJ2-7; D may be TRBD2 (7 bases). Germline V gene lookup returns CDR1 SGHTA and CDR2 FQGNSA. V lost 3 bases and J lost 3, with 12 bases in between. This CDR3 is 14 amino acids long. The CDR3 nucleotides are TGTGCCAGCAGCTTTGAGGGGGGGGTCTACGAGCAGTACTTC. This translates into CASSFEGGVYEQYF.

The chain joins TRBV6-6 to TRBJ2-1; D is perhaps TRBD2 (6 bases). The V gene's germline CDR1 is MNHNY and CDR2 SVGAGI (reference sequence). V lost 0 bases to trimming and J lost 15 bases, with 15 bases between them. This CDR3 has 13 amino acids. CDR3 sequence reads: CASSYSYAEGRFF. Written as DNA, the CDR3 is TGTGCCAGCAGTTACTCGTACGCGGAGGGGCGGTTCTTC.

In its sample, this clone was seen a few times. CDR3 nucleotide sequence: TGTGCCAGCAGTGACCCAGGAGGGAGGTGGGATGAAAAACTGTTTTTT. The encoded protein is CASSDPGGRWDEKLFF. This chain links TRBV6-1 with TRBJ1-4; no clear D. The CDR3 extends over 16 amino acids. The germline V gene has CDR1 MNHNS and CDR2 SASEGT. With 3 bases removed from V and 6 bases from J, the gap between germline ends came to 17 bases.